Listed below are T cell receptor beta chains from one sample, sequenced in a study of Ad26.COV2.S vaccination and SARS-CoV-2 variants. The repertoire was sequenced with immunoSEQ multiplex PCR; TCRdb's copy has only in-frame clones and lacks some. Here the sample spans about 420,000 clones, 88% being singletons. Source: peripheral blood, taken in a trial of Ad26.COV2.S vaccine versus placebo. These receptors originate from a person aged 18-65 years who received the Ad26.COV2.S COVID-19 vaccine or a placebo. Both conserved end residues are trimmed from each CDR3. Clone size is not always given. Where it is, it says once, few, many or a class for expanded clones.

ASSLARLGGNEQF,NA,TRBV7-6,TRBJ2-1
ASSFGAEGEQY,NA,TRBV13,TRBJ2-7
ASRKLAGDTGELF,NA,TRBV6-4,TRBJ2-2
ASSLFAGNTEAF,once,TRBV7-9,TRBJ1-1
ASSAGTGGWGSEQF,NA,TRBV5-4,TRBJ2-1
ASSDPLSGANVLT,NA,TRBV2,TRBJ2-6
ASSVSGQYNEQF,NA,TRBV9,TRBJ2-1
ASSSSLGQGYT,once,TRBV28,TRBJ1-2
ASSQDPRTPNTEAF,NA,TRBV4-2,TRBJ1-1
ASSLLETQY,NA,TRBV7-9,TRBJ2-5
ASSSTGGASEAF,NA,TRBV11-2,TRBJ1-1
AWRRALNEAF,NA,TRBV30,TRBJ1-1
ASSPRRGAGSETQY,few,TRBV18,TRBJ2-5
ASSSNGTGFRYT,NA,TRBV5-1,TRBJ1-2
ASSQYQTPTEPQH,few,TRBV4-3,TRBJ1-5
ASRMGGTGKPQH,NA,TRBV6-5,TRBJ1-5
ASSLWGYNEQF,NA,TRBV12-3/TRBV12-4,TRBJ2-1
ASSPPVTDNEQF,NA,TRBV18,TRBJ2-1
ASSLPGSEKLF,NA,TRBV7-9,TRBJ1-4
ASSQTAGGPRNTQY,NA,TRBV28,TRBJ2-3
ASKIAGGTGDTQY,NA,TRBV6-5,TRBJ2-3
ASSQDLGGPSEAF,NA,TRBV14,TRBJ1-1
ASSLGAGNRANEQF,NA,TRBV7-2,TRBJ2-1
ASRRGRDTEAF,NA,TRBV6-5,TRBJ1-1
ASSGGGEPYGYT,few,TRBV9,TRBJ1-2